This is a list of T cell receptor beta chains from one sample in a study of cytomegalovirus exposure and HLA in healthy donors. Sequencing was performed with immunoSEQ multiplex PCR; in TCRdb, only in-frame clones are kept and a portion is missing. Among more than 100,000 clones listed, around 69% were seen once. Input material: PBMCs. These receptors were collected from a woman between 40 and 50 years old in good health and CMV-seropositive. CDR3s include the opening cysteine and the closing phenylalanine or tryptophan. A D gene is named only where the DNA matches it firmly. Part of the rows lack a size; the others show once, few, many or a class for expanded clones.

d_gene: TRBD1
v_gene: TRBV15
j_gene: TRBJ2-5
abundance: .
CDR3aa: CATSRVGQGWETQYF
CDR3nt: TGTGCCACCAGCAGAGTAGGACAGGGCTGGGAGACCCAGTACTTC

d_gene: TRBD1
v_gene: TRBV7-9
j_gene: TRBJ2-5
abundance: few
CDR3aa: CASSLVGTGSGETQYF
CDR3nt: TGTGCCAGCAGCTTAGTGGGGACAGGTTCCGGGGAGACCCAGTACTTC

d_gene: .
v_gene: TRBV2
j_gene: TRBJ1-2
abundance: .
CDR3aa: CASTREGSNYGYTF
CDR3nt: TGTGCCAGCACTCGGGAGGGCTCTAACTATGGCTACACCTTC

d_gene: TRBD1
v_gene: TRBV18
j_gene: TRBJ1-1
abundance: .
CDR3aa: CASSQATGANTEAFF
CDR3nt: TGTGCCAGCTCGCAAGCGACAGGGGCGAACACTGAAGCTTTCTTT

d_gene: .
v_gene: TRBV6-5
j_gene: TRBJ2-1
abundance: few
CDR3aa: CASSYVKTYNEQFF
CDR3nt: TGTGCCAGCAGTTACGTTAAAACCTACAATGAGCAGTTCTTC

d_gene: .
v_gene: TRBV28
j_gene: TRBJ1-4
abundance: .
CDR3aa: CASSLLGTPLFF
CDR3nt: TGTGCCAGCAGTTTATTGGGCACCCCACTGTTTTTT

d_gene: .
v_gene: TRBV7-2
j_gene: TRBJ1-1
abundance: .
CDR3aa: CASSLVVGGHEAFF
CDR3nt: TGTGCCAGCAGCTTAGTAGTCGGGGGGCATGAAGCTTTCTTT

d_gene: .
v_gene: TRBV5-4
j_gene: TRBJ2-1
abundance: few
CDR3aa: CASSSPNEQFF
CDR3nt: TGTGCCAGCAGCTCTCCTAACGAGCAGTTCTTC

d_gene: .
v_gene: TRBV11-2
j_gene: TRBJ1-5
abundance: once
CDR3aa: CASSLEGESQPQHF
CDR3nt: TGTGCCAGCAGCTTAGAAGGGGAATCTCAGCCCCAGCATTTT

d_gene: .
v_gene: TRBV4-3
j_gene: TRBJ1-2
abundance: .
CDR3aa: CASSQDSQGYGYTF
CDR3nt: TGCGCCAGCAGCCAAGATTCACAGGGCTATGGCTACACCTTC

d_gene: .
v_gene: TRBV7-6
j_gene: TRBJ1-1
abundance: once
CDR3aa: CASSSSGTPNSEAFF
CDR3nt: TGTGCCAGCAGCTCTTCCGGGACACCAAACTCTGAAGCTTTCTTT

d_gene: .
v_gene: TRBV7-2
j_gene: TRBJ1-2
abundance: .
CDR3aa: CASSPGSSEDYTF
CDR3nt: TGTGCCAGCAGCCCTGGGAGCTCCGAGGACTACACCTTC

d_gene: TRBD2
v_gene: TRBV7-2
j_gene: TRBJ2-5
abundance: .
CDR3aa: CASSFSGGGETQYF
CDR3nt: TGTGCCAGCAGCTTTAGCGGGGGAGGTGAGACCCAGTACTTC

d_gene: TRBD2
v_gene: TRBV4-2
j_gene: TRBJ2-5
abundance: few
CDR3aa: CASSQDWGTKKETQYF
CDR3nt: TGTGCCAGCAGCCAAGATTGGGGGACTAAGAAAGAGACCCAGTACTTC

d_gene: TRBD2
v_gene: TRBV9
j_gene: TRBJ2-1
abundance: .
CDR3aa: CASSRLAEAYNEQFF
CDR3nt: TGTGCCAGCAGTCGACTAGCGGAGGCCTACAATGAGCAGTTCTTC

d_gene: TRBD1
v_gene: TRBV29-1
j_gene: TRBJ1-2
abundance: .
CDR3aa: CSVEGGTGNYGYTF
CDR3nt: TGCAGCGTTGAAGGCGGGACAGGGAACTATGGCTACACCTTC

d_gene: .
v_gene: TRBV21-1
j_gene: TRBJ1-2
abundance: .
CDR3aa: CASSRRGFLGGYTF
CDR3nt: TGTGCCAGCAGCAGGAGGGGCTTTCTGGGTGGCTACACCTTC

d_gene: .
v_gene: TRBV5-1
j_gene: TRBJ1-1
abundance: few
CDR3aa: CASSRDTEAFF
CDR3nt: TGCGCCAGCTCCCGGGACACTGAAGCTTTCTTT

d_gene: .
v_gene: TRBV9
j_gene: TRBJ1-5
abundance: .
CDR3aa: CASSGGDYSNQPQHF
CDR3nt: TGTGCCAGCAGCGGGGGAGATTATAGCAATCAGCCCCAGCATTTT

d_gene: .
v_gene: TRBV16
j_gene: TRBJ1-2
abundance: once
CDR3aa: CASSPSGAGYTF
CDR3nt: TGTGCCAGCAGCCCATCTGGGGCTGGCTACACCTTC

d_gene: TRBD1
v_gene: TRBV19
j_gene: TRBJ2-3
abundance: .
CDR3aa: CASRDRGRRTGDTQYF
CDR3nt: TGTGCCAGTAGAGACAGGGGGCGCAGAACAGGGGATACGCAGTATTTT

d_gene: .
v_gene: TRBV4-3
j_gene: TRBJ1-1
abundance: .
CDR3aa: CASSQVQAGVDTEAFF
CDR3nt: TGCGCCAGCAGCCAAGTCCAGGCAGGGGTGGACACTGAAGCTTTCTTT

d_gene: .
v_gene: TRBV5-6
j_gene: TRBJ1-1
abundance: .
CDR3aa: CASSLGAVNTEAFF
CDR3nt: TGTGCCAGCAGCCTAGGGGCCGTGAACACTGAAGCTTTCTTT

d_gene: .
v_gene: TRBV6-6
j_gene: TRBJ1-5
abundance: .
CDR3aa: CASRLGTPRNQPQHF
CDR3nt: TGTGCCAGCAGGCTAGGGACTCCCCGCAATCAGCCCCAGCATTTT

d_gene: .
v_gene: TRBV7-2
j_gene: TRBJ2-5
abundance: once
CDR3aa: CASSPRLGSGETQYF
CDR3nt: TGTGCCAGCAGCCCCCGACTAGGTTCTGGAGAGACCCAGTACTTC

d_gene: .
v_gene: TRBV15
j_gene: TRBJ1-5
abundance: .
CDR3aa: CATSRDPGSNQPQHF
CDR3nt: TGTGCCACCAGCAGAGATCCGGGGAGCAATCAGCCCCAGCATTTT

d_gene: TRBD2
v_gene: TRBV18
j_gene: TRBJ2-5
abundance: .
CDR3aa: CASSASGTNLETQYF
CDR3nt: TGTGCCAGCTCAGCCTCCGGGACTAACTTAGAGACCCAGTACTTC

d_gene: TRBD1
v_gene: TRBV25-1
j_gene: TRBJ2-3
abundance: once
CDR3aa: CASSEHGTGREDTQYF
CDR3nt: TGTGCCAGCAGTGAACATGGGACAGGCCGGGAAGATACGCAGTATTTT

d_gene: .
v_gene: TRBV9
j_gene: TRBJ1-6
abundance: .
CDR3aa: CASSFGQSSYNSPLHF
CDR3nt: TGTGCCAGCAGCTTTGGGCAAAGCTCCTATAATTCACCCCTCCACTTT

d_gene: TRBD1
v_gene: TRBV6-1
j_gene: TRBJ2-3
abundance: .
CDR3aa: CASSVEGASTDTQYF
CDR3nt: TGTGCCAGCAGTGTCGAGGGGGCAAGCACAGATACGCAGTATTTT

d_gene: TRBD2
v_gene: TRBV5-1
j_gene: TRBJ2-3
abundance: .
CDR3aa: CASSPDGLAGMNTQYF
CDR3nt: TGCGCCAGCAGCCCTGATGGACTAGCGGGGATGAATACGCAGTATTTT

d_gene: .
v_gene: TRBV5-1
j_gene: TRBJ1-6
abundance: .
CDR3aa: CASSFRVGGEGSPLHF
CDR3nt: TGCGCCAGCAGCTTCCGGGTTGGAGGGGAAGGTTCACCCCTCCACTTT

d_gene: .
v_gene: TRBV7-2
j_gene: TRBJ2-7
abundance: few
CDR3aa: CASSLGLSSSYEQYF
CDR3nt: TGTGCCAGCAGCTTGGGACTGAGCAGCTCCTACGAGCAGTACTTC

d_gene: .
v_gene: TRBV27
j_gene: TRBJ1-6
abundance: .
CDR3aa: CASSLGPYNSPLHF
CDR3nt: TGTGCCAGCAGTTTGGGGCCCTATAATTCACCCCTCCACTTT

d_gene: TRBD1
v_gene: TRBV18
j_gene: TRBJ2-7
abundance: .
CDR3aa: CASSPTVEANPLGTGIDEQYF
CDR3nt: TGTGCCAGCTCACCAACGGTAGAAGCCAATCCTCTGGGGACAGGGATCGACGAGCAGTACTTC

d_gene: .
v_gene: TRBV7-9
j_gene: TRBJ2-1
abundance: .
CDR3aa: CASSLGSYNEQFF
CDR3nt: TGTGCCAGCAGCTTAGGCAGTTACAATGAGCAGTTCTTC

d_gene: .
v_gene: TRBV4-3
j_gene: TRBJ1-1
abundance: few
CDR3aa: CASSQDRGMNTEAFF
CDR3nt: TGCGCCAGCAGCCAAGATCGGGGAATGAACACTGAAGCTTTCTTT

d_gene: .
v_gene: TRBV7-9
j_gene: TRBJ2-3
abundance: .
CDR3aa: CASSLSLGDTDTQYF
CDR3nt: TGTGCCAGCAGCTTATCCCTAGGGGACACAGATACGCAGTATTTT

d_gene: TRBD1
v_gene: TRBV6-5
j_gene: TRBJ2-1
abundance: .
CDR3aa: CASSPLSRGLGEQFF
CDR3nt: TGTGCCAGCAGCCCTTTGAGTAGGGGGCTGGGGGAGCAGTTCTTC

d_gene: TRBD1
v_gene: TRBV6-4
j_gene: TRBJ1-2
abundance: few
CDR3aa: CASSDSNRGWNYGYTF
CDR3nt: TGTGCCAGCAGTGACTCCAACAGGGGATGGAACTATGGCTACACCTTC

d_gene: TRBD2
v_gene: TRBV2
j_gene: TRBJ2-3
abundance: .
CDR3aa: CASKSASGGPTDTQYF
CDR3nt: TGTGCCAGCAAAAGTGCTAGCGGGGGCCCCACAGATACGCAGTATTTT

d_gene: .
v_gene: TRBV6-1
j_gene: TRBJ1-5
abundance: .
CDR3aa: CASTLSGEGQPQHF
CDR3nt: TGTGCCAGCACCTTAAGCGGGGAAGGTCAGCCCCAGCATTTT

d_gene: TRBD1
v_gene: TRBV5-6
j_gene: TRBJ1-2
abundance: .
CDR3aa: CASRIDRGRGYTF
CDR3nt: TGTGCCAGCAGGATCGACAGGGGCCGTGGCTACACCTTC

d_gene: TRBD2
v_gene: TRBV5-4
j_gene: TRBJ2-5
abundance: .
CDR3aa: CASSLRGGWETQYF
CDR3nt: TGTGCCAGCAGCTTGCGGGGGGGCTGGGAGACCCAGTACTTC